Detailed here is one TCR beta chain. As yet, its antigen is unknown. This specimen belongs to a study of cytomegalovirus exposure and HLA in healthy donors. Whole-study results and caveats: In a later analysis, at a false discovery rate of 0.05, approximately 16,000 TCR beta sequences matched HLA alleles. Later on, an analysis found that several of the most significant clusters appeared to be linked to common viral pathogens, which included parvovirus B19.

There are 15 residues in the CDR3. Primers for the PCR totalled 60 Vbeta and 13 Jbeta. The method was immunoSEQ multiplex PCR; TCRdb's version includes in-frame clones alone and lacks a portion of them. The sample carries 100,000 to 150,000 clones, less than 75% recorded once. The chain joins TRBV21-1 to TRBJ1-5; TRBD1 reflects the table's D call only, with no check against the DNA. TRBV21-1 is a pseudogene segment. This TCR came from a woman aged 40 to 50 in good health and CMV-seronegative. Sequenced: PBMCs. CDR3 residues: CASSKGGQHNQPQHF. The CDR3 DNA follows: TGTGCCAGCAGCAAAGGGGGACAGCACAATCAGCCCCAGCATTTT.